The present T cell receptor (beta chain) was sequenced within a study of T cell responses to AZD1222 COVID-19 vaccine. This clone was found once. This CDR3 has 15 amino acids. V was shortened by 1 base and J by 0 bases, with 8 bases between the two germline ends. Germline loops: CDR1 MGHRA, CDR2 YSYEKL. Clones were read by immunoSEQ multiplex PCR, and TCRdb kept only the in-frame ones, dropping some. The data contain about 130,000 clones, 93% of them seen just once; the ten biggest clones take up roughly 5.6%. Sequencing was performed on peripheral blood, taken on day 0 of AZD1222 vaccination. The receptor was derived from an adult in good health. The V call is TRBV4-1, the J call TRBJ2-3, with no clear D. DNA of the CDR3: TGCGCCAGCAGCCAAGGATTCGGGAGCACAGATACGCAGTATTTT. Translation: CASSQGFGSTDTQYF.